This TCR beta chain appears in the sequencing data of a study of lymphopenia after photon versus proton radiotherapy. Of note for this clone: Its antigen is unidentified.

Profiling relied on immunoSEQ multiplex PCR, and the TCRdb table lists in-frame clones only, not all of them. Of tens of thousands of clones in the sample, more than 85% are singletons; the top ten hold approximately 18%. This CDR3 is built from 14 residues. The V and J ends lost 5 bases and 6 bases respectively, with 16 bases between them. CDR1 ENHRY and CDR2 SYGVKD come from the germline V gene. Study conclusions and caveats: Post-nadir diversity loss with photons came from oligoclonal expansion, particularly CD8+ Temra cells. In patients who died, overall survival fell as post-nadir TCR diversity dropped more. Proton therapy kept repertoires fairly stable, unlike photons, which gained effector/memory cells.

The chain is built from TRBV10-3 and TRBJ1-1; possibly TRBD1 for D (6 bases). The sequencing used peripheral blood, collected from a patient treated with photon-based radiotherapy. The TCR sequence derives from a woman aged 40-49 years with cholangiocarcinoma. CDR3: CAISYEQGGAEAFF. The CDR3 nucleotides read TGTGCCATCAGTTACGAACAGGGAGGGGCTGAAGCTTTCTTT.